The subject of this entry is one T cell receptor (beta chain). This clonotype has a handful of counts. This clone's antigen is unknown. No much larger clone is present one base from it, and per-base qualities are unavailable. TCR beta CDR3 regions were amplified from RNA transcripts. The first round of RT-PCR for the TCR CDR3 was performed with the HTBI primer set and the Qiagen OneStep RT-PCR kit. A second multiplex PCR round built the libraries, followed by size selection and purification. The libraries were sequenced on an Illumina HiSeq2000 using paired-end 100 bp reads. As for the original processing: SOAPnuke was used to process the raw data, with reads discarded if the reads contained adapters or uncalled bases, had a mean Phred below 15, or lacked an exact constant-primer or identifier match. High-quality paired reads were merged using COPE v1.2.5, and each unique nucleotide sequence was defined as a clonotype. MiTCR v1.1 was used to align the clonotypes against IMGT TRBV, TRBD and TRBJ reference segments. Analysis was restricted to V-J combinations with a frequency above 0.0001, which covered 99.2% of repertoires. The TCS score was defined as the ratio of F50 (clonal expansion) to E x V (chaos), calculated using BLOSUM62-based TCRdist between CDR3 peptides within each V-J. Welch's t-statistics and random forest reduced several hundred V-J features to about 12, which were used in a naive Bayes classifier (R e1071). TCRdb reanalyzed the raw reads on its own, using fastp at Q25 for trimming and MiXCR for clone calling, and kept in-frame beta chains. Here each entry gathers all rows of one CDR3 protein and keeps the most common genes and DNA. These V and J calls derive from TCRdb rather than the authors' analysis. The table for this sample lists around 390,000 distinct CDR3 sequences; roughly 15% of them were counted only once. Roughly a fifth of the sample lies in the top ten.

This sample is part of a study of T cells in Graves' hyperthyroidism and ophthalmopathy (dated by TCRdb to 2018 to 2020). About the full investigation: Peripheral blood was sampled at the time of initial diagnosis, prior to any treatment. The study also compared thyroid tissue and blood T-cell repertoires from more than five Graves' hyperthyroidism patients. An independent validation cohort of under 20 hyperthyroidism patients and 17 patients who later progressed to ophthalmopathy tested prospective prediction of ophthalmopathy. Once sampling was done, hyperthyroidism patients were given methimazole at a starting dose of 30 mg daily, whereas ophthalmopathy patients were given high-dose intravenous methylprednisolone. The 75 to 100 discovery patients were randomly split 7:3 into training and test sets. TCR V-J signatures able to tell the groups apart were searched for in a discovery cohort of about a hundred patients, of whom over 40 had Graves' ophthalmopathy and 55 to 60 had stable Graves' hyperthyroidism. The paper describes TCR Vbeta CDR3 sequencing of 135 peripheral blood samples, made up of some 42 ophthalmopathy patients, 70 to 80 hyperthyroidism patients and 17 progressor patients. Broader findings and caveats from the paper: A 13 V-J signature model separated ophthalmopathy from stable hyperthyroidism, with nearly 90% sensitivity and about 81% specificity in cross-validation and 80%/75% in testing. In validation, the model predicted progression to ophthalmopathy with over 65% sensitivity and 72% to 85% specificity, a median of about six months before onset. Most expanded thyroid clonotypes (frequency above 0.001) were also detected in blood, a finding suggesting that blood repertoires may reflect thyroid immune responses. Sample size was not statistically predetermined, and investigators were not blinded to group allocation.

Including cysteine and phenylalanine, the CDR3 has 12 amino acids. Only the CDR3 portion is preserved as DNA: 36 bases, with reading frame beginning at the first base. The germline V gene provides CDR1 MDHEN and CDR2 SYDVKM. V and J lose 6 bases and 8 bases, and a span of 13 bases separates them. Ophthalmopathy patients had moderately to severely active disease, with a Clinical Activity Score of 3 or more, a NOSPECS grade of 4 or more, and a disease duration of less than 3 months. Patients with uncontrolled infections, other autoimmune diseases, pregnancy or lactation were excluded. Diagnoses were established on the basis of clinical symptoms, serum thyroxine and TRAb, thyroid ultrasound, and orbital computed tomography. PBMCs were separated from over 9 ml of fresh peripheral blood using Ficoll-Paque density gradient centrifugation. Total RNA was extracted with Trizol reagent, and quality was checked on an Agilent 2100 Bioanalyzer.

The TCR sequence derives from a woman in her twenties or thirties with Graves' ophthalmopathy. The chain is encoded by TRBV28 joined to TRBJ1-1; the D segment cannot be called with confidence. The sequenced sample consisted of blood. The DNA sequence is as follows: TGTGCCAGCAGCCAATCTTTGTCGGAAGCTTTCTTT. The resulting protein is CASSQSLSEAFF.